These 24 T cell receptor beta chains were all obtained from the same sample, sequenced in a study of OX40 agonist ivuxolimab in advanced cancers. Some clones are missing from TCRdb's copy, which holds only in-frame ones; the method was immunoSEQ multiplex PCR. The data contain over 70,000 clones, about 82% of them singletons. Specimen: CD4+ or CD8+ T cells sorted from blood, collected in a trial of the OX40 agonist ivuxolimab. The receptors derive from an adult with an advanced solid tumor such as melanoma, head and neck, liver or kidney cancer.

The J gene is TRBJ1-1, the V gene TRBV5-5; a weak D match, TRBD1 (6 bases). This CDR3 comprises 14 residues. Trimming removed 1 base at V and 5 bases at J, with 12 bases between. The germline V gene has CDR1 SGHKS and CDR2 YYEKEE (reference sequence). For the CDR3, the DNA is TGTGCCAGCAGCTTGAAGGGGGGTAGAACTGAAGCTTTCTTT. It specifies CASSLKGGRTEAFF.

The chain links TRBV11-2 to TRBJ2-1; TRBD2 agrees at 11 bases. The CDR3 consists of 15 residues. V lost 6 bases and J lost 5; bases outside the gene matches: 6. CDR1 SGHAT and CDR2 FQNNGV come from the germline V gene. The CDR3 nucleotides are TGTGCCAGCAGTCGCGAACTAGCGGGGGACAATGAGCAGTTCTTC. This encodes CASSRELAGDNEQFF.

V usage is TRBV7-8 and J usage is TRBJ2-7, with a tentative D call TRBD1 (7 bases). CDR3 size: 14 residues. CDR1 SGHVS and CDR2 FQNEAQ come from the germline V gene. Between the trimmed V and J ends, which lost 5 bases and 2 bases, there was a span of 13 bases. CDR3 residues: CASSTRDRAYEQYF. CDR3 coding DNA: TGTGCCAGCAGCACGCGGGACAGAGCCTACGAGCAGTACTTC.

V usage is TRBV4-1 and J usage is TRBJ1-1; D unclear. The V end lost 1 base, the J end lost 6 bases, and 15 bases lay between the germline ends. Germline loops: CDR1 MGHRA, CDR2 YSYEKL. The CDR3 loop spans 15 amino acids. The CDR3 DNA follows: TGCGCCAGCAGCCAAGTTGGCAGGTGGAAGGCTGAAGCTTTCTTT. Amino acids: CASSQVGRWKAEAFF.

The chain employs TRBV14 and TRBJ2-1; maybe TRBD1 (7 bases). CDR1 and CDR2 from the germline V gene are SGHDN and FVKESK. Trimming cost V 4 bases and J 7 bases, with 14 bases left between them. CDR3 length: 14 amino acids. The CDR3 region is CASSLYRGGNEQFF. Written as DNA, the CDR3 is TGTGCCAGCAGCCTGTACAGGGGAGGTAATGAGCAGTTCTTC.

There are a few counts of this clone. The chain carries TRBV4-1 and TRBJ1-1; D gene unclear. Trimming removed 1 base from V and 5 bases from J, with 14 bases in between. The CDR3 spans 15 residues. CDR1 and CDR2 (germline): MGHRA, YSYEKL. In DNA form, the CDR3 reads TGCGCCAGCAGCCAAGCTCGGACGGACGTAACTGAAGCTTTCTTT. Its protein product is CASSQARTDVTEAFF.

V gene TRBV7-3 combines with J gene TRBJ1-2, with D possibly matching TRBD1 (5 bases). Germline loops: CDR1 SGHTA, CDR2 FQGTGA. The CDR3 spans 15 residues. Trimming took off 11 bases at V and 4 bases at J, with 23 bases between the two ends. The CDR3: CAGRDPGGGVYGYTF. In DNA form, the CDR3 reads TGTGCCGGACGAGATCCGGGAGGAGGGGTCTATGGCTACACCTTC.

This chain links TRBV5-4 with TRBJ2-1; TRBD2 agrees at 9 bases. Germline V CDR1 and CDR2: SGHNT, YYREEE (reference sequence). J was trimmed by 0 bases and V by 2 bases; bases with no gene match: 6. CDR3 length: 17 residues. CDR3: CASSFRLAGSSYNEQFF. The CDR3 bases are TGTGCCAGCAGCTTCCGGCTAGCGGGATCCTCCTACAATGAGCAGTTCTTC.

The chain employs TRBV6-5 and TRBJ1-4; no definite D call. This CDR3 spans 15 amino acids. Germline V gene sequence: CDR1 MNHEY, CDR2 SVGAGI. Trimming cost V 0 bases and J 13 bases, with 18 bases left between them. CDR3 in DNA: TGTGCCAGCAGTTACTCGAGGACGGATGGCCGAGGACTGTTTTTT. The encoded protein is CASSYSRTDGRGLFF.

About this clone: A read error may account for a junction end that differs from germline. The chain couples TRBV6-5 to TRBJ2-1; 10 nucleotides agree with TRBD2. Germline V gene data show CDR1 as MNHEY and CDR2 as SVGAGI. There are 15 residues in the CDR3. The DNA for the CDR3 is TGTGCCAGCAGATCCTTTTCTAGCGGGGGCAATGAACAGTTCTTC. It yields the protein CASRSFSSGGNEQFF.

This chain joins TRBV19 and TRBJ2-1, with 13 nucleotides matching TRBD2. Trimming removed 5 bases from V and 3 bases from J; junction bases left unmatched: 7. Germline CDR1 is LNHDA and CDR2 is SQIVND (reference sequence). The length of the CDR3 is 17 residues. The CDR3 sequence is CASSPRTSGSVYNEQFF. For the CDR3, the DNA is TGTGCCAGTAGTCCCCGGACTAGCGGGAGTGTCTACAATGAGCAGTTCTTC. The full variable domain, with the rest looked up from reference TRBV19 and TRBJ2-1, is DGGITQSPKYLFRKEGQNVTLSCEQNLNHDAMYWYRQDPGQGLRLIYYSQIVNDFQKGDIAEGYSVSREKKESFPLTVTSAQKNPTAFYLCASSPRTSGSVYNEQFFGPGTRLTVL.

The J gene is TRBJ2-4, the V gene TRBV11-2, with D perhaps being TRBD1 or TRBD2 (6 bases each). The CDR3 spans 18 residues. V shed 1 base and J shed 0 bases, with 16 bases lying between them. Germline V gives CDR1 SGHAT, CDR2 FQNNGV. DNA for the CDR3: TGTGCCAGCAGCTTAGCGGGGGAACAGGGAATAGCCAAAAACATTCAGTACTTC. Translated: CASSLAGEQGIAKNIQYF.

This chain joins TRBV7-8 and TRBJ1-4; 8 bases fit TRBD1. Germline V lookup: CDR1 SGHVS, CDR2 FQNEAQ. The CDR3 sequence is 15 residues long. V lost 3 bases, J lost 8 bases, and 8 bases stayed unmatched. CDR3 amino acids: CASSFRGQGAEKLFF. In DNA, the CDR3 is TGTGCCAGCAGCTTTAGGGGGCAGGGGGCGGAAAAACTGTTTTTT.

This clone was seen a single time. The J gene is TRBJ2-1, the V gene TRBV4-3, with D perhaps matching TRBD1 or TRBD2 (5 bases each). Germline-derived CDR1 and CDR2 are LGHNA and YSLEER. This CDR3 is 19 amino acids long. V was clipped by 0 bases and J by 1 base, with 19 bases between them. DNA for the CDR3: TGCGCCAGCAGCCAAGACCGGTCCACTCGGGGCTTGTCCTACAATGAGCAGTTCTTC. It codes for CASSQDRSTRGLSYNEQFF.

The J gene is TRBJ1-2, the V gene TRBV27; no definite D call. The CDR3 spans 13 residues. The ends were cut back, 0 bases at V and 8 bases at J, with 10 bases in the middle. Germline V gene sequence: CDR1 MNHEY, CDR2 SMNVEV (reference sequence). The CDR3 region is CASSLSGSDGYTF. CDR3 DNA: TGTGCCAGCAGTTTATCAGGCTCGGACGGCTACACCTTC.

The chain has TRBV5-1 and TRBJ1-2; D perhaps matches TRBD1 (6 bases). CDR3 length: 15 residues. The germline V and J ends were trimmed by 0 bases and 4 bases, with 13 bases remaining between them. The germline CDR1 and CDR2 sequences are SGHRS and YFSETQ. Here the CDR3 reads CASSLEPLDSYGYTF. CDR3 in DNA: TGCGCCAGCAGCTTGGAACCGCTGGACAGCTATGGCTACACCTTC.

The chain joins TRBV4-1 to TRBJ2-3; 7 bases fit TRBD2. The CDR3 runs 15 residues. Germline assignment: CDR1 MGHRA and CDR2 YSYEKL. V lost 7 bases, J lost 7 bases, and 14 bases stayed unmatched. The CDR3 DNA sequence: TGCGCCAGCACCTTAGGACTAGGTCTGACACATACGCAGTATTTT. It translates to CASTLGLGLTHTQYF.

This chain joins TRBV6-6 and TRBJ1-2; D is perhaps TRBD1 (6 bases). The germline CDR1 and CDR2 sequences are MNHNY and SVGAGI (reference sequence). With 5 bases removed from V and 2 bases from J, the gap between germline ends came to 12 bases. This CDR3 contains 14 residues. The CDR3 region has the DNA TGTGCCAGCAGTCGCAGGGGTCCAAACTATGGCTACACCTTC. Residues: CASSRRGPNYGYTF.

The chain recombines TRBV5-1 with TRBJ2-7, with a possible D match to TRBD1 (6 bases). The CDR3 covers 12 residues. Germline CDR1 is SGHRS and CDR2 is YFSETQ. The V end lost 2 bases, the J end lost 3 bases, and 6 bases lay between the germline ends. Here the CDR3 reads CASSLQGYEQYF. The CDR3, as DNA: TGCGCCAGCAGCTTACAGGGCTACGAGCAGTACTTC. The variable domain in full, completed from reference TRBV5-1 and TRBJ2-7, reads KAGVTQTPRYLIKTRGQQVTLSCSPISGHRSVSWYQQTPGQGLQFLFEYFSETQRNKGNFPGRFSGRQFSNSRSEMNVSTLELGDSALYLCASSLQGYEQYFGPGTRLTVT.

V is TRBV11-3 and J is TRBJ2-3; D gene uncertain. CDR1 SGHNT and CDR2 YENEEA come from the germline V gene. Trimming took 1 base from V and 6 from J, leaving 11 bases between them. This CDR3 is 14 amino acids long. In nucleotides, the CDR3 is TGTGCCAGCAGCTTAGGCCAGCCCCTTGATACGCAGTATTTT. It encodes CASSLGQPLDTQYF.

This clone was seen only once. This rearrangement joins TRBV30 to TRBJ2-3, with TRBD2 matching 16 bases. Per germline, CDR1 GTSNPN and CDR2 SVGIG (reference sequence). This CDR3 spans 14 amino acids. V dropped 8 bases and J dropped 8; count of bases not matched to a gene: 7. The CDR3 nucleotides are TGTGCCGCCATCGGGACTAGCGGGAGGGGTACGCAGTATTTT. This translates into CAAIGTSGRGTQYF.

This clone was counted a single time. This chain connects TRBV18 to TRBJ2-5; D gene ambiguous. The germline gives CDR1 KGHSH, CDR2 LQKENI. The length of the CDR3 is 12 residues. V shed 9 bases and J shed 0 bases, with 8 bases lying between them. The CDR3 reads CASAGYQETQYF. The CDR3 DNA is TGTGCCAGTGCTGGGTACCAAGAGACCCAGTACTTC. Drawing the rest from reference TRBV18 and TRBJ2-5, the complete variable domain is NAGVMQNPRHLVRRRGQEARLRCSPMKGHSHVYWYRQLPEEGLKFMVYLQKENIIDESGMPKERFSAEFPKEGPSILRIQQVVRGDSAAYFCASAGYQETQYFGPGTRLLVL.

This chain joins TRBV19 and TRBJ1-5; tentative D call: TRBD1 (6 bases). Germline values: CDR1 LNHDA, CDR2 SQIVND (reference sequence). CDR3 length: 14 residues. The germline V and J ends were trimmed by 6 bases and 0 bases, with 9 bases remaining between them. This CDR3 reads CASRRGYSNQPQHF. CDR3 nucleotide sequence: TGTGCCAGTAGGAGGGGGTATAGCAATCAGCCCCAGCATTTT. The full variable domain, completed using reference TRBV19 and TRBJ1-5, is DGGITQSPKYLFRKEGQNVTLSCEQNLNHDAMYWYRQDPGQGLRLIYYSQIVNDFQKGDIAEGYSVSREKKESFPLTVTSAQKNPTAFYLCASRRGYSNQPQHFGDGTRLSIL.

The V call is TRBV20-1, the J call TRBJ1-4; unclear D gene. V lost 6 bases and J 7 bases, leaving 6 bases between the germline ends. Germline CDR1 DFQATT, CDR2 SNEGSKA (reference sequence). This CDR3 is 10 amino acids long. CDR3 coding DNA: TGCAGTGCCGCCGTTGAAAAACTGTTTTTT. Its translation: CSAAVEKLFF.